The clone carrying this T cell receptor (beta chain) appeared a few times. Its target is not known. Only in-frame clones appear in the TCRdb table, and some are missing; sequencing was by immunoSEQ multiplex PCR. The sample comprises around 130,000 clones, around 90% of which are singletons, and approximately 2% rests with the top ten. This sample stems from a study of T cell responses to AZD1222 COVID-19 vaccine. Study findings and constraints: In a largely white British group with more females than males, clonal diversity was possibly underestimated.

Whether given at about 4 or about 12 weeks, second doses were pooled. With V trimmed by 4 bases and J by 0 bases, 6 bases remained unmatched. The CDR3 is 17 residues long. CDR1 and CDR2 (germline): LNHDA, SQIVND (reference sequence). The sample in question was peripheral blood, obtained 28 days after the second AZD1222 dose. The clonotype originates from an adult who received the AZD1222 COVID-19 vaccine. J is TRBJ1-4 and V is TRBV19, with 9 bases that match TRBD1. The CDR3 DNA sequence: TGTGCCAGTAGTAGACAGGGGGTAGAAGCAACTAATGAAAAACTGTTTTTT. Amino acid sequence: CASSRQGVEATNEKLFF. The whole variable domain, filled in from reference TRBV19 and TRBJ1-4, reads DGGITQSPKYLFRKEGQNVTLSCEQNLNHDAMYWYRQDPGQGLRLIYYSQIVNDFQKGDIAEGYSVSREKKESFPLTVTSAQKNPTAFYLCASSRQGVEATNEKLFFGSGTQLSVL.